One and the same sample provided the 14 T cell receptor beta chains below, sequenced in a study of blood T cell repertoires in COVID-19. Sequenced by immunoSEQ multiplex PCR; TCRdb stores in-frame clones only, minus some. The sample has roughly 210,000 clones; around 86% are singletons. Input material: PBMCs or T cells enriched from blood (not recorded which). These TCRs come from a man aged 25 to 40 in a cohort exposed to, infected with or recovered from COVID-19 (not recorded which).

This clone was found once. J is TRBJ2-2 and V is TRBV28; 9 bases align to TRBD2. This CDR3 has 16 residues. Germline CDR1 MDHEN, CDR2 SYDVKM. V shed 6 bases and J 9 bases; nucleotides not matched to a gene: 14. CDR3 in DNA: TGTGCCAGCAGAGATACCGGCGGGACTAGCTTCCGGGAGCTGTTTTTT. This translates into CASRDTGGTSFRELFF.

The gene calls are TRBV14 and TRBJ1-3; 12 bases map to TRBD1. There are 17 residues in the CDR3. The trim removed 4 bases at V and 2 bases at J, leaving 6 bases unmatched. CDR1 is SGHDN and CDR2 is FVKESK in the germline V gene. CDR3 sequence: CASSRLGQGAPGNTIYF. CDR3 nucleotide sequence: TGTGCCAGCAGCCGTCTGGGACAGGGGGCCCCTGGAAACACCATATATTTT.

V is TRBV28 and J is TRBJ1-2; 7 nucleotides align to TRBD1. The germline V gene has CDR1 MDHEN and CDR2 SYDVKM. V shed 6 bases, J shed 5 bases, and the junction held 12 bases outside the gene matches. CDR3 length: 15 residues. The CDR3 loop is CASSRPTTQGYGYTF. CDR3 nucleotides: TGTGCCAGCAGCAGACCTACTACACAGGGGTATGGCTACACCTTC.

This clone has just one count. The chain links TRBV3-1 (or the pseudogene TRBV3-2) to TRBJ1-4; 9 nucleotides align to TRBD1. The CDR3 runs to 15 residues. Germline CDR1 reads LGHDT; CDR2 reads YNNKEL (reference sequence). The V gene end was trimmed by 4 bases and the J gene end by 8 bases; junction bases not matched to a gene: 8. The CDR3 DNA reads TGTGCCAGCAGCCCCTGGGGACAGGGAAGCGAAAAACTGTTTTTT. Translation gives CASSPWGQGSEKLFF.

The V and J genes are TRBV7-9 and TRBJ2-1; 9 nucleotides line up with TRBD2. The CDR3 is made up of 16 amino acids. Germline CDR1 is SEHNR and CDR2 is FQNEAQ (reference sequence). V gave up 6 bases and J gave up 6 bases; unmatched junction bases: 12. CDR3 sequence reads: CASRQEGSGRFNEQFF. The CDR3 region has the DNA TGTGCCAGCAGACAGGAGGGAAGCGGGAGGTTCAATGAGCAGTTCTTC.

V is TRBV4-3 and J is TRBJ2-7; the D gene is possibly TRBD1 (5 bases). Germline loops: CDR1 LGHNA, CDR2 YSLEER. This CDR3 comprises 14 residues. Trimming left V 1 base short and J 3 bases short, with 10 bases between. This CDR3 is CASSQGTTGYEQYF. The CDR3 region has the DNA TGCGCCAGCAGCCAAGGCACTACAGGCTACGAGCAGTACTTC.

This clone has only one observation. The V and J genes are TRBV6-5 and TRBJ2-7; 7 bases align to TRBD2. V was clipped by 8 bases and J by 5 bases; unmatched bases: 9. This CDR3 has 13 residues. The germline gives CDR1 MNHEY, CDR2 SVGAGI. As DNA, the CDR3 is TGTGCCAGCGGGAGGGCCGGTCCCCACGAGCAGTACTTC. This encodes CASGRAGPHEQYF.

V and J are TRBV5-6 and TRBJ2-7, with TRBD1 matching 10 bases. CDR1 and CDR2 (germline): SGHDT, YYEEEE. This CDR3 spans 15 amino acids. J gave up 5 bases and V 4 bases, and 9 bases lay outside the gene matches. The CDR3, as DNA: TGTGCCAGCAGCGGGGGGACAGGGGTAAACCACGAGCAGTACTTC. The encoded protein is CASSGGTGVNHEQYF.

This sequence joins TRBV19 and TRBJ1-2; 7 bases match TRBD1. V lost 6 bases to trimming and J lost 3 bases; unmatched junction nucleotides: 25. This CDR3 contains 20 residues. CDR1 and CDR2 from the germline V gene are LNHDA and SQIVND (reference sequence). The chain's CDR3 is CASSSYLRGTEKGAYYGYTF. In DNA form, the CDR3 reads TGTGCCAGTAGCAGCTATCTACGAGGGACAGAAAAAGGGGCATACTATGGCTACACCTTC.

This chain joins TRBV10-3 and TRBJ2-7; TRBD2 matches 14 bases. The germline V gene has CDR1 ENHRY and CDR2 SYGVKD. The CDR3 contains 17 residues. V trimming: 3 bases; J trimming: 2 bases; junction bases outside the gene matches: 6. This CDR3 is CAISDPGTSGRTYEQYF. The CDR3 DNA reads TGTGCCATCAGTGACCCTGGGACTAGCGGGAGAACCTACGAGCAGTACTTC.

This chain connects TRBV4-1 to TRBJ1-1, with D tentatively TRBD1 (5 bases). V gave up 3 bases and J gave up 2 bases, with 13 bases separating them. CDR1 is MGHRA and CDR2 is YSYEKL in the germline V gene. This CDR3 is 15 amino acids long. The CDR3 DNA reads TGCGCCAGCAGCCAGGCGGGACGGACAAACACTGAAGCTTTCTTT. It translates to CASSQAGRTNTEAFF.

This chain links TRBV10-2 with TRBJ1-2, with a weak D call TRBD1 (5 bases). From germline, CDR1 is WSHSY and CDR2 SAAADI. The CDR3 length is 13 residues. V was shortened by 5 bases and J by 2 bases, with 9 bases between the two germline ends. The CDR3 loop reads CASSLTENYGYTF. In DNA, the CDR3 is TGCGCCAGCAGTCTGACAGAGAACTATGGCTACACCTTC.

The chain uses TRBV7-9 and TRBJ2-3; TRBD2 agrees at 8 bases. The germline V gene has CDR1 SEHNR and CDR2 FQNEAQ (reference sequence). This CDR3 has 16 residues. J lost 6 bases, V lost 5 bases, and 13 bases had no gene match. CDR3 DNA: TGTGCCAGCAGCCTCGGCCGGACTAGCCTCGGCGATACGCAGTATTTT. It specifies CASSLGRTSLGDTQYF.

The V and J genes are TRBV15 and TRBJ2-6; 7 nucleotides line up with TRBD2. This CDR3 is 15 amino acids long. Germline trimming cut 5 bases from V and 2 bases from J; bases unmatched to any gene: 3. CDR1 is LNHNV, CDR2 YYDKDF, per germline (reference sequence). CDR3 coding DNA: TGTGCCACCAGCGGGGAGGGAGCTGGGGCCAACGTCCTGACTTTC. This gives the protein CATSGEGAGANVLTF.